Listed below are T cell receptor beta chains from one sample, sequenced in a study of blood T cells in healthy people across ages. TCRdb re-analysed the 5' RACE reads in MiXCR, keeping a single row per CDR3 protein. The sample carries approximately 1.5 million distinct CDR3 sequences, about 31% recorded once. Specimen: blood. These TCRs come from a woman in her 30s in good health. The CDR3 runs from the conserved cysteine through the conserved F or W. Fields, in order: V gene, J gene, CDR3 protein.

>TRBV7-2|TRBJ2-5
CASSFPGQSKIQETQYF
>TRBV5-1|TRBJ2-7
CASSFFPAGSGSAREQYF
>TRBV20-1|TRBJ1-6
CSARVSKGTVNNSPLHF
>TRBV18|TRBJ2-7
CAGSPLRAGKGNEQYF
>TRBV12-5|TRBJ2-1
CASGFPRGAGGGDNEQFF
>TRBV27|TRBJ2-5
CASSPSGTSRETQYF
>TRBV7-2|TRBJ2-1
CASSPGGGIDEQFF
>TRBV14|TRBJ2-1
CASSHRVGLAGDEQFF
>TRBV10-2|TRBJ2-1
CASMRLAGLDLDEQFF
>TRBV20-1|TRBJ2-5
CSALGQAWGETQYF
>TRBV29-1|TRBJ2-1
CSVEGQGEVWAYNEQFF
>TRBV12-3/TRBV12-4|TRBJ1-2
CASSFYGSNYGYTF
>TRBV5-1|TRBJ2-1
CASSLDVAGSSRFF
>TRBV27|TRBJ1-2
CASSRQGNNYGYTF
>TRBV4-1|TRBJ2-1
CASSQAGDSYNEQFF
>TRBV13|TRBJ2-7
CASGSDLQGSYEQYF
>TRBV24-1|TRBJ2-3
CATSDPSRGRKGTDTQYF
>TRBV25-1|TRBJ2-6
CASLPAGGTGANVLTF
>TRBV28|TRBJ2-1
CASSLVTSGDGEQFF
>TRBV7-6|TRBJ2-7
CASSPLGLEGIDEQYF
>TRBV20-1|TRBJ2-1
CSARPGRVLNEQFF
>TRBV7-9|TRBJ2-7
CASSLSEAYEQYF
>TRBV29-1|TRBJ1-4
CSVAVRSIGGPKDEKLFF
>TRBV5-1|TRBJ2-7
CASSVGGTSGFQSYEQYF
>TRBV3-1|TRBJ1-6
CASSLRTGRRDSPLHF
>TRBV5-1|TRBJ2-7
CASSSKPRGWYEQYF
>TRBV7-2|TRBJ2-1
CASSFPTWYGAGYNEQFF
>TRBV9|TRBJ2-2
CASSRENTWELFF
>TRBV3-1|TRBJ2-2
CASSQLGTANTGELFF
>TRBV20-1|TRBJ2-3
CSGGLAGGPLFTDTQYF
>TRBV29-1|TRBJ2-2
CSVVPGNTGELFF
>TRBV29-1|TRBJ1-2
CSVEGAGDGYTF
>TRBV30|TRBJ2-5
CAWSLPTGTGVRETQYF
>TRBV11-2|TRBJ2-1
CASSLGMGTDTQFF
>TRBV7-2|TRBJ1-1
CASSLASGMNTEAFF
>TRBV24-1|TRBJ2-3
CATSDARTVLDDTDTQYF
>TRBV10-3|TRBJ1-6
CAISGDRVVSPLHF
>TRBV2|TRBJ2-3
CASSETGIRQGGTDTQYF
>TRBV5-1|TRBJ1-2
CASSDAGAKYGYTF